What follows describes a single T cell receptor beta chain. Random-hexamer reverse transcription was applied to about 0.5 to 1 ug RNA. TCRdb independently ran MiXCR on the immunoSEQ multiplex PCR reads; one entry per CDR3 protein. The data contain around 270,000 distinct CDR3 sequences, 85% of them singletons. The sample is drawn from a study of CD8 T cells in Susac syndrome. The length of the CDR3 is 17 residues. Germline trimming cut 0 bases from V and 2 bases from J; bases unmatched to any gene: 5. Germline values: CDR1 LGHNA, CDR2 YSLEER. The sample comprised CD8+ T cells from PBMCs. This TCR was sampled from a human donor with multiple sclerosis. The gene calls are TRBV4-3 and TRBJ2-7; 12 positions match TRBD2. CDR3 sequence: CASSQEWASGRAYEQYF. The CDR3 nucleotides are TGCGCCAGCAGCCAAGAATGGGCTAGCGGGAGGGCCTACGAGCAGTACTTC.